This T cell receptor (beta chain) was recorded in a study of T cell repertoires in cytomegalovirus infection. Study-level background: The authors relied on CMV epitopes, both recently identified HLA-C-restricted and well-studied HLA-B-restricted. CMV infection together with matching HLA type was indicated by public TCR beta signatures.

Study outcomes and limitations: The study found HLA-C-restricted CMV-specific TCR beta clonotypes dominating the ex vivo response.

Of note for this clonotype: Its target is unknown.

TCRdb itself ran the reads through MiXCR, one entry per CDR3 protein. The table lists 900,000 to 950,000 distinct CDR3 sequences, about a third of them singletons. The CDR3 length is 17 residues. Between the trimmed V and J ends, which lost 4 bases and 1 base, there was a span of 19 bases. This TCR was recovered from a human donor in good health (CMV status not recorded). Some clones in this sample may be carry-over from other donors' samples. The sample here was cultured CD8+ T cells from PBMCs, taken from culture after CMV antigen stimulation. J is TRBJ2-5 and V is TRBV12-3 or TRBV12-4, with D tentatively TRBD1 or TRBD2 (5 bases each). The CDR3 sequence is CASSSWSRDGVQETQYF. The CDR3 DNA sequence: TGTGCCAGCAGTTCATGGTCCCGGGACGGAGTCCAAGAGACCCAGTACTTC.